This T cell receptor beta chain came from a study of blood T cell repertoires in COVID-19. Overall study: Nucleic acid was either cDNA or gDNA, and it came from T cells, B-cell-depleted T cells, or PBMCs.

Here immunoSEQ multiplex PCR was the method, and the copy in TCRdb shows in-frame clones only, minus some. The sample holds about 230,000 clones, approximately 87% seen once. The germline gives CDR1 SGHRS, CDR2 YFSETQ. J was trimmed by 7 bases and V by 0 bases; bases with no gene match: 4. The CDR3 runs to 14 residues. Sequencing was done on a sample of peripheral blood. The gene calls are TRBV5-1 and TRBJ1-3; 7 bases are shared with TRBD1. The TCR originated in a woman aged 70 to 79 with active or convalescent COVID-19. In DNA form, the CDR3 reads TGCGCCAGCAGCTTGGGACAGGGCGGGAACACCATATATTTT. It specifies CASSLGQGGNTIYF.